This T cell receptor (beta chain) was sequenced during a study of chemoradiotherapy in HPV16-positive cancers. This clone was counted a few times. This CDR3 is 15 amino acids long. Data came from immunoSEQ multiplex PCR; TCRdb stores just in-frame clones and leaves some out. The repertoire holds approximately 5,400 clones, with 70% to 90% as singletons. The sequenced sample was blood, obtained from a patient who underwent chemoradiotherapy. This TCR was sampled from a human donor with HPV-associated anogenital cancer. The chain couples TRBV1 to TRBJ1-3. TRBV1 is designated a pseudogene. CDR3 sequence (DNA): TGCACCAGCAGCCAAGATCGGGGACGCGGAAACACCATATATTTT. Encoded protein: CTSSQDRGRGNTIYF.